The clone carrying this T cell receptor beta chain was seen a few times. Its antigen is not known. The sample belongs to a study of response to subunit inactivated influenza vaccine. TCRdb independently ran MiXCR on the RT-PCR reads; one entry per CDR3 protein. Of a few hundred thousand distinct CDR3 sequences listed, roughly 15% are singletons. General study points: Each seasonal influenza vaccination, the authors suggested, recruits few new T cells.

The CDR3 has 12 amino acids. The V and J ends lost 6 bases and 5 bases, in that order; junction bases with no gene match: 6. Per germline, CDR1 DFQATT and CDR2 SNEGSKA (reference sequence). This chain joins TRBV20-1 and TRBJ2-7; 8 bases map to TRBD2. The sequenced sample was PBMCs from blood, obtained approximately 12 days after vaccination. The sequence came from a man aged 50-59 years who received an inactivated influenza vaccine. CDR3 sequence: CSAGGAGDEQYF. The CDR3 DNA sequence: TGCAGTGCCGGGGGGGCGGGAGACGAGCAGTACTTC.